The rows below give T cell receptor beta chains drawn from one sample of a study of T cells in localized non-small cell lung cancer. Measured with immunoSEQ multiplex PCR; TCRdb has only the in-frame clones, and not every one. The repertoire holds 1,300 or so clones, with about 35% as singletons. The sample consisted of lung tumor tissue, taken before any cancer treatment. All receptors derive from a woman between 18 and 50 years old with stage I lung adenocarcinoma. CDR3s include the opening cysteine and the closing phenylalanine or tryptophan. Each record gives: clone size, V gene, D gene, J gene, CDR3 DNA, CDR3 protein. The D gene is left open where the match is weak. For some rows the clone size is stated as once, few or many, or as a class when expanded; others skip it.

clone_size: few; v_call: TRBV28; d_call: -; j_call: TRBJ2-1; cdr3_nt: TGTGCCAGCAGTTTAGGAGGGGAGGTCGCCTACAATGAGCAGTTCTTC; cdr3_aa: CASSLGGEVAYNEQFF
clone_size: -; v_call: TRBV6-8; d_call: TRBD2; j_call: TRBJ2-7; cdr3_nt: TGTGCCAGCACCACTCTAGCGGGAGCCCGCTACGAGCAGTACTTC; cdr3_aa: CASTTLAGARYEQYF
clone_size: -; v_call: TRBV14; d_call: -; j_call: TRBJ1-2; cdr3_nt: TGTGCCAGCAGCCAGGGATATGGCTACACCTTC; cdr3_aa: CASSQGYGYTF
clone_size: large; v_call: TRBV15; d_call: -; j_call: TRBJ2-1; cdr3_nt: TGTGCCACCAGCAGAGAACTAGGAGGGCATGAGCAGTTCTTC; cdr3_aa: CATSRELGGHEQFF
clone_size: -; v_call: TRBV11-3; d_call: -; j_call: TRBJ2-1; cdr3_nt: TGTGCCAGCAGCTTCTACGGAGCCACTACCAATGAGCAGTTCTTC; cdr3_aa: CASSFYGATTNEQFF
clone_size: few; v_call: TRBV9; d_call: -; j_call: TRBJ2-2; cdr3_nt: TGTGCCAGCAGCCTCGGGACCTTGAACACCGGGGAGCTGTTTTTT; cdr3_aa: CASSLGTLNTGELFF
clone_size: once; v_call: TRBV12-5; d_call: TRBD2; j_call: TRBJ2-4; cdr3_nt: TGTGCTAGTGGCCGCCCGCCGGGCGGGAGGGGAGACATTCAGTACTTC; cdr3_aa: CASGRPPGGRGDIQYF
clone_size: few; v_call: TRBV1; d_call: -; j_call: TRBJ2-4; cdr3_nt: TGCGCCAGCAGCCAAGGCTCTCAGACAAGGGACATTCAGTACTTC; cdr3_aa: CASSQGSQTRDIQYF
clone_size: -; v_call: TRBV11-3; d_call: -; j_call: TRBJ2-7; cdr3_nt: TGTGCCAGCAGCCACGTGTTGGCAGGGGACTACGAGCAGTACTTC; cdr3_aa: CASSHVLAGDYEQYF
clone_size: medium-sized; v_call: TRBV11-3; d_call: TRBD1; j_call: TRBJ1-2; cdr3_nt: TGTGCCAGCAGCTTGATCGGACAGGACTATGGCTACACCTTC; cdr3_aa: CASSLIGQDYGYTF
clone_size: medium-sized; v_call: TRBV11-3; d_call: -; j_call: TRBJ2-4; cdr3_nt: TGTGCCAGCACTCAAGAGGCGACCGGGTCCAAAAACATTCAGTACTTC; cdr3_aa: CASTQEATGSKNIQYF
clone_size: -; v_call: TRBV28; d_call: TRBD1; j_call: TRBJ1-5; cdr3_nt: TGTGCCAGCAGTTTACTGGGACAGGGTAGCTTGTCCCAGCATTTT; cdr3_aa: CASSLLGQGSLSQHF
clone_size: -; v_call: TRBV19; d_call: -; j_call: TRBJ2-6; cdr3_nt: TGTGCCAGTTCGTACGGTAGGGCCAACGTCCTGACTTTC; cdr3_aa: CASSYGRANVLTF
clone_size: few; v_call: TRBV6-8; d_call: -; j_call: TRBJ2-3; cdr3_nt: TGTGCCAGCAGTGACTGGGGGCGGGACACAGATACGCAGTATTTT; cdr3_aa: CASSDWGRDTDTQYF
clone_size: -; v_call: TRBV19; d_call: -; j_call: TRBJ2-3; cdr3_nt: TGTGCCAGTAGTAAAGGAGCGGGAGATACGCAGTATTTT; cdr3_aa: CASSKGAGDTQYF
clone_size: few; v_call: TRBV9; d_call: -; j_call: TRBJ1-1; cdr3_nt: TGTGCCAGCAGCGCTGGGGACGGTGCGAACACTGAAGCTTTCTTT; cdr3_aa: CASSAGDGANTEAFF
clone_size: few; v_call: TRBV6-8; d_call: -; j_call: TRBJ1-4; cdr3_nt: TGTGCCAGCGAGGACGGGTGGAATGAAAAACTGTTTTTT; cdr3_aa: CASEDGWNEKLFF
clone_size: -; v_call: TRBV19; d_call: TRBD2; j_call: TRBJ2-2; cdr3_nt: TGTGCCAGTAGTCCTCGGACTAGCGGGAACACCGGGGAGCTGTTTTTT; cdr3_aa: CASSPRTSGNTGELFF
clone_size: -; v_call: TRBV6-8; d_call: -; j_call: TRBJ1-2; cdr3_nt: TGTGCCAGCAGTTCGGGGATGGGTGGCTACACCTTC; cdr3_aa: CASSSGMGGYTF
clone_size: few; v_call: TRBV11-3; d_call: -; j_call: TRBJ1-2; cdr3_nt: TGTGCCAGCAGCTTGGAAGCTATCTCCTATGGCTACACCTTC; cdr3_aa: CASSLEAISYGYTF
clone_size: -; v_call: TRBV11-3; d_call: TRBD1; j_call: TRBJ2-3; cdr3_nt: TGTGCCAGCAGCTTATGGGACAGGGGGCGAACAGATACGCAGTATTTT; cdr3_aa: CASSLWDRGRTDTQYF
clone_size: -; v_call: TRBV29-1; d_call: -; j_call: TRBJ2-3; cdr3_nt: TGCAGCGTTGAAAATGGTGGGCATCCGCAGTATTTT; cdr3_aa: CSVENGGHPQYF
clone_size: -; v_call: TRBV18; d_call: -; j_call: TRBJ2-1; cdr3_nt: TGTGCCAGCTCACAAGGACCCGGGCAGTCCAATGAGCAGTTCTTC; cdr3_aa: CASSQGPGQSNEQFF
clone_size: -; v_call: TRBV18; d_call: -; j_call: TRBJ2-2; cdr3_nt: TGTGCCAGCTCACCGGGGGCCAGCGGGGAGCTGTTTTTT; cdr3_aa: CASSPGASGELFF
clone_size: medium-sized; v_call: TRBV11-3; d_call: -; j_call: TRBJ1-1; cdr3_nt: TGTGCCAGCAGCTCAGGGCGGAGGATGAACACTGAAGCTTTCTTT; cdr3_aa: CASSSGRRMNTEAFF
clone_size: medium-sized; v_call: TRBV11-3; d_call: TRBD2; j_call: TRBJ2-1; cdr3_nt: TGTGCCAGCAGCCCTAGGACTAGCGGGAGGAAGGGGCTGAGGAATGAGCAGTTCTTC; cdr3_aa: CASSPRTSGRKGLRNEQFF
clone_size: few; v_call: TRBV11-3; d_call: -; j_call: TRBJ2-5; cdr3_nt: TGTGCCAGCAGCCCCGTGGTCCGACCCGAGACCCAGTACTTC; cdr3_aa: CASSPVVRPETQYF
clone_size: medium-sized; v_call: TRBV11-3; d_call: -; j_call: TRBJ2-3; cdr3_nt: TGTGCCAGCAGCTTAAACAGTGAAGTCCCTCGGACGCAGTATTTT; cdr3_aa: CASSLNSEVPRTQYF
clone_size: few; v_call: TRBV1; d_call: -; j_call: TRBJ2-3; cdr3_nt: TGCGCCAGCAGCCAAGAGGTGGGGTCCTTACCTAGCACAGATACGCAGTATTTT; cdr3_aa: CASSQEVGSLPSTDTQYF
clone_size: -; v_call: TRBV19; d_call: -; j_call: TRBJ2-7; cdr3_nt: TGTGCCAGTAGTATTTCCAGATCCTACGAGCAGTACTTC; cdr3_aa: CASSISRSYEQYF
clone_size: large; v_call: TRBV11-3; d_call: -; j_call: TRBJ2-3; cdr3_nt: TGTGCCAGCAGCTCCTGGGCGGGGAGCACAGATACGCAGTATTTT; cdr3_aa: CASSSWAGSTDTQYF
clone_size: -; v_call: TRBV6-8; d_call: TRBD1; j_call: TRBJ1-4; cdr3_nt: TGTGCCAGCAGTAGAGGACAGGAGGCTGCTAATGAAAAACTGTTTTTT; cdr3_aa: CASSRGQEAANEKLFF
clone_size: -; v_call: TRBV6-8; d_call: -; j_call: TRBJ2-7; cdr3_nt: TGTGCCAGCATCATCAACCGGGGACGCTCCTACGAGCAGTACTTC; cdr3_aa: CASIINRGRSYEQYF
clone_size: -; v_call: TRBV9; d_call: TRBD2; j_call: TRBJ2-1; cdr3_nt: TGTGCCAGCAGTACTAGCGGAGTCTACAATGAGCAGTTCTTC; cdr3_aa: CASSTSGVYNEQFF
clone_size: -; v_call: TRBV6-8; d_call: TRBD2; j_call: TRBJ2-5; cdr3_nt: TGTGCCATCAGTGTAGGTAGCGGGAGGGCCGGAGAGACCCAGTACTTC; cdr3_aa: CAISVGSGRAGETQYF
clone_size: -; v_call: TRBV10-3; d_call: -; j_call: TRBJ2-1; cdr3_nt: TGTGCCATCAGTGAGTCGAACCGGCGGGAGCAGTTCTTC; cdr3_aa: CAISESNRREQFF
clone_size: -; v_call: TRBV19; d_call: -; j_call: TRBJ2-1; cdr3_nt: TGTGCCAGTAGTATGCAGGCAGGGAAGTCCTACAATGAGCAGTTCTTC; cdr3_aa: CASSMQAGKSYNEQFF
clone_size: -; v_call: TRBV28; d_call: -; j_call: TRBJ2-7; cdr3_nt: TGTGCCAGCAGTCTTTACGGGGCACACTACGAGCAGTACTTC; cdr3_aa: CASSLYGAHYEQYF
clone_size: -; v_call: TRBV11-3; d_call: -; j_call: TRBJ2-1; cdr3_nt: TGTGCCAGCAGCTTAGGGAGAAGGGACCACAATGAGCAGTTCTTC; cdr3_aa: CASSLGRRDHNEQFF
clone_size: -; v_call: TRBV18; d_call: TRBD2; j_call: TRBJ2-3; cdr3_nt: TGTGCCAGCTCACCAACTAGCGGGGGCACAGATACGCAGTATTTT; cdr3_aa: CASSPTSGGTDTQYF
clone_size: -; v_call: TRBV19; d_call: TRBD2; j_call: TRBJ2-1; cdr3_nt: TGTGCCAGTAGTATCCCGGGACTAGCGGGCAATGAGCAGTTCTTC; cdr3_aa: CASSIPGLAGNEQFF
clone_size: -; v_call: TRBV29-1; d_call: TRBD2; j_call: TRBJ2-3; cdr3_nt: TGCAGCTCCGTAGCGGGAGGGCCAGATACGCAGTATTTT; cdr3_aa: CSSVAGGPDTQYF
clone_size: -; v_call: TRBV25-1; d_call: -; j_call: TRBJ1-1; cdr3_nt: TGTGCCAGCAGTGATTTTGCGGGGGCTTCGAACACTGAAGCTTTCTTT; cdr3_aa: CASSDFAGASNTEAFF
clone_size: -; v_call: TRBV19; d_call: -; j_call: TRBJ2-1; cdr3_nt: TGTGCCAGTAGTATTCGGGCCTCTAAGCAGTTCTTC; cdr3_aa: CASSIRASKQFF
clone_size: -; v_call: TRBV29-1; d_call: -; j_call: TRBJ2-5; cdr3_nt: TGCAGCGCGCCCACACAGTTCCAAGAGACCCAGTACTTC; cdr3_aa: CSAPTQFQETQYF
clone_size: once; v_call: TRBV12-5; d_call: -; j_call: TRBJ2-2; cdr3_nt: TGTGCCTCCAAACGGGGAAACACCGGGGAGCTGTTTTTT; cdr3_aa: CASKRGNTGELFF
clone_size: -; v_call: TRBV19; d_call: -; j_call: TRBJ1-1; cdr3_nt: TGTGCCAGTAGTATAAATTGGGGAAACACTGAAGCTTTCTTT; cdr3_aa: CASSINWGNTEAFF
clone_size: -; v_call: TRBV18; d_call: -; j_call: TRBJ2-1; cdr3_nt: TGTGCCAGCTCAGTGCAGGGGTACTACAATGAGCAGTTCTTC; cdr3_aa: CASSVQGYYNEQFF
clone_size: large; v_call: TRBV9; d_call: TRBD1; j_call: TRBJ2-3; cdr3_nt: TGTGCCAGCAGCCCTACCTCAGGGGGGCAGTATTTT; cdr3_aa: CASSPTSGGQYF
clone_size: -; v_call: TRBV29-1; d_call: TRBD1; j_call: TRBJ2-7; cdr3_nt: TGCAGCGTTGAAGGCCAGGGGGCCTACGAGCAGTACTTC; cdr3_aa: CSVEGQGAYEQYF
clone_size: -; v_call: TRBV6-8; d_call: -; j_call: TRBJ1-4; cdr3_nt: TGTGCCAGCAGTGATTTCGGTAAAAAACTGTTTTTT; cdr3_aa: CASSDFGKKLFF
clone_size: -; v_call: TRBV28; d_call: -; j_call: TRBJ2-1; cdr3_nt: TGTGCCAGCACCCCTCGGCGGGACAATGAGCAGTTCTTC; cdr3_aa: CASTPRRDNEQFF
clone_size: -; v_call: TRBV28; d_call: -; j_call: TRBJ2-2; cdr3_nt: TGTGCCAGCAGTTTTTTCCCTCAGAGGGGGACCGGGGAGCTGTTTTTT; cdr3_aa: CASSFFPQRGTGELFF
clone_size: -; v_call: TRBV30; d_call: TRBD2; j_call: TRBJ2-5; cdr3_nt: TGTGCCTGGAGTAAGGGACTAGCGGGAGAAGAGACCCAGTACTTC; cdr3_aa: CAWSKGLAGEETQYF
clone_size: medium-sized; v_call: TRBV7-1; d_call: -; j_call: TRBJ2-5; cdr3_nt: TGTGCCAGCAGCTTCCCAGGGAAAGAGACCCAGTACTTC; cdr3_aa: CASSFPGKETQYF